Included here is one TCR beta chain sequence, with context. Antigen: not known. The germline V gene encodes CDR1 MNHEY and CDR2 SVGAGI. V was trimmed by 5 bases and J by 3 bases, leaving 6 bases between them. CDR3 length: 12 residues. The sample belongs to a study of T cell clonotyping in hematopoietic cell transplantation. Study in general: Cytoreduction preceded collection of pretransplant recipient samples.

Regarding time point: recipient sample about 28 days before transplant, after cytoreduction. Blood collection times were about day -28 and days 30, 100, 180 posttransplant. The method was immunoSEQ multiplex PCR; TCRdb's version includes in-frame clones alone and lacks a portion of them. This table holds 15,000 to 20,000 clones, approximately 80% found once. Notes on the study in general: Without cell sorting, CD4 versus CD8 contributions remain unresolved.

Sequencing was performed on peripheral blood mononuclear cells, taken before stem cell transplant. This TCR was sampled from a man aged 55 to 69 with acute myeloid leukemia. Some clones in this sample may be carry-over from other donors' samples. The rearrangement uses TRBV6-5 and TRBJ2-3; no firm D call. CDR3 region: CASSGNTDTQYF. CDR3 coding DNA: TGTGCCAGCAGTGGGAATACAGATACGCAGTATTTT.